The source of this TCR beta chain is a study of T cell responses to AZD1222 COVID-19 vaccine. The table lists this clone with a count of one. Sequencing used immunoSEQ multiplex PCR; TCRdb keeps in-frame clones, though not all of them. The sample has 80,000 to 100,000 clones, over 75% seen once. From germline, CDR1 is MNHEY and CDR2 SMNVEV (reference sequence). Trimming took 5 bases from V and 1 from J; bases not matched to a gene: 9. This CDR3 spans 19 amino acids. Sequencing used peripheral blood, obtained 28 days after the second AZD1222 dose. The receptor's source is an adult who received the AZD1222 COVID-19 vaccine. The chain joins TRBV27 to TRBJ1-6; 12 positions match TRBD1. The CDR3 sequence: CASSKHRDRGLSYNSPLHF. The CDR3 DNA sequence: TGTGCCAGCAGTAAACACCGGGACAGGGGGCTTTCCTATAATTCACCCCTCCACTTT.